This T cell receptor (beta chain) originates from a study of blood T cells in healthy people across ages. Overall study context: Template-switching capture recovered about one barcoded beta molecule per two T cells. Study results and caveats: Across the age range, TCR beta diversity per million T cells fell in a roughly linear way. Correlation between TCR beta diversity and naive T cell percentage was strong.

This CDR3 has 11 residues. Trimming took 6 bases from V and 7 from J, leaving 10 bases between them. Germline-derived CDR1 and CDR2 are SQVTM and ANQGSEA. The extraction recovered at least 5.5 micrograms of total RNA per sample. With a J-beta primer mix and a sample-barcoded 5' primer, a second PCR ran about 7 to 12 cycles. MiXCR was run by TCRdb on the 5' RACE reads, yielding one entry per CDR3 protein. The table lists 710,000 or so distinct CDR3 sequences, roughly 20% of them singletons, with about 20% in the top ten. Regarding this clonotype: Its target is not known.

The V and J genes are TRBV29-1 and TRBJ2-1, with no clear D. The sample consisted of blood. The receptor comes from a man in his 70s in good health. The DNA for the CDR3 is TGCAGCGTGGCCCGGTTGAATGAGCAGTTCTTC. The encoded protein is CSVARLNEQFF.